Listed below are T cell receptor beta chains from one sample, sequenced in a study of shared clonotypes between healthy human individuals. Assay used: immunoSEQ multiplex PCR; TCRdb lists only in-frame clones, some missing. Of almost 700,000 clones listed, under 95% are singletons. The specimen sequenced was naive CD8+ T cells sorted from blood. The receptors were sampled from a man aged 25 to 40 in good health. CDR3s include the opening cysteine and the closing phenylalanine or tryptophan. A D gene is named only where the DNA matches it firmly. The size of a clone is reported for some rows only, either as once, few or many, or as a class for expanded clones.

CDR3 protein,CDR3 DNA,V gene,J gene,clone size,D gene
CASSGDNEQFF,TGTGCCAGCAGCGGGGACAATGAGCAGTTCTTC,TRBV5-6,TRBJ2-1,NA,NA
CASSAAPGLALNEQFF,TGTGCCAGCAGCGCAGCACCGGGACTAGCCCTCAATGAGCAGTTCTTC,TRBV9,TRBJ2-1,NA,TRBD2
CASRGDIGYEQYF,TGTGCCAGCCGAGGGGATATCGGCTACGAGCAGTACTTC,TRBV6-1,TRBJ2-7,NA,NA
CASSLLTGVENTEAFF,TGTGCCAGCAGCTTACTGACAGGGGTGGAGAACACTGAAGCTTTCTTT,TRBV13,TRBJ1-1,NA,TRBD1
CASTSDQNYGYTF,TGTGCCAGCACCTCGGACCAGAACTATGGCTACACCTTC,TRBV6-5,TRBJ1-2,NA,NA
CASSPLALDTQYF,TGCGCCAGCAGCCCGTTAGCGCTTGATACGCAGTATTTT,TRBV5-5,TRBJ2-3,NA,NA
CASSVDDRVGETQYF,TGTGCCAGCAGCGTAGATGACAGGGTGGGGGAGACCCAGTACTTC,TRBV9,TRBJ2-5,NA,TRBD1
CASSQLGTGLETQYF,TGTGCCAGCAGCCAACTGGGGACAGGTCTGGAGACCCAGTACTTC,TRBV16,TRBJ2-5,NA,TRBD1
CASSLGGPYEQYF,TGTGCCAGCAGCTTAGGAGGCCCCTACGAGCAGTACTTC,TRBV11-2,TRBJ2-7,few,NA
CASRPGYNYEQYF,TGTGCCAGCAGACCAGGATACAACTACGAGCAGTACTTC,TRBV28,TRBJ2-7,NA,NA
CASSRRTSGEYQETQYF,TGCGCCAGCAGTCGGCGGACTAGCGGGGAGTACCAAGAGACCCAGTACTTC,TRBV23-1,TRBJ2-5,NA,TRBD2
CATSRDLASGETWGETQYF,TGTGCCACCAGCAGAGATCTGGCTAGCGGAGAGACATGGGGAGAGACCCAGTACTTC,TRBV15,TRBJ2-5,NA,TRBD2
CASSSWASGETQYF,TGTGCCAGCAGTTCGTGGGCATCTGGAGAGACCCAGTACTTC,TRBV27,TRBJ2-5,NA,NA
CASSPNGVEQYF,TGTGCCAGCAGCCCAAACGGGGTCGAGCAGTACTTC,TRBV5-4,TRBJ2-7,NA,NA
CSVPRSNEETQYF,TGCAGCGTCCCCAGGAGCAATGAAGAGACCCAGTACTTC,TRBV29-1,TRBJ2-5,NA,NA
CASSPSANEQFF,TGTGCCAGCAGCCCCAGTGCGAATGAGCAGTTCTTC,TRBV9,TRBJ2-1,NA,NA
CAWSAGTGLTDTQYF,TGTGCCTGGAGTGCGGGGACAGGGCTCACAGATACGCAGTATTTT,TRBV30,TRBJ2-3,NA,TRBD1
CASSEDRQGLSDTQYF,TGTGCCAGCAGTGAAGATCGGCAGGGGTTGTCAGATACGCAGTATTTT,TRBV2,TRBJ2-3,NA,NA
CASSLGRGEQYF,TGTGCCAGCAGCTTGGGCAGGGGCGAGCAGTACTTC,TRBV5-5,TRBJ2-7,NA,NA
CASTGASAVRSTDTQYF,TGTGCCAGCACCGGGGCGTCAGCGGTAAGAAGCACAGATACGCAGTATTTT,TRBV9,TRBJ2-3,NA,NA
CSVEKAGGYEQYF,TGCAGCGTTGAAAAAGCGGGAGGGTACGAGCAGTACTTC,TRBV29-1,TRBJ2-7,NA,TRBD2
CASSWQLAGSSYNEQFF,TGTGCCAGCAGCTGGCAACTAGCGGGAAGCTCCTACAATGAGCAGTTCTTC,TRBV7-6,TRBJ2-1,NA,TRBD2
CASSLGGLNEQYF,TGTGCCAGCAGCTTGGGGGGGCTGAACGAGCAGTACTTC,TRBV7-9,TRBJ2-7,once,NA
CASSPPTETQYF,TGCGCCAGCAGCCCCCCGACTGAGACCCAGTACTTC,TRBV5-1,TRBJ2-5,once,NA
CASSLWVRSYEQYF,TGTGCCAGCAGTTTATGGGTCAGGTCCTACGAGCAGTACTTC,TRBV28,TRBJ2-7,NA,NA